This T cell receptor beta chain was sequenced for a study of blood T cell repertoires in COVID-19. Method: immunoSEQ multiplex PCR; TCRdb's copy keeps in-frame clones and lacks some. The table includes 200,000 to 250,000 clones, roughly nine tenths detected once. Sequencing was performed on peripheral blood. The receptor was derived from a woman in her forties or fifties with acute or convalescent COVID-19.

The CDR3 DNA is TGTGCCAGCAGTAAGGGACAGGGTCTCGACGAGCAGTACTTC. Protein: CASSKGQGLDEQYF. This chain uses TRBV6-5 with TRBJ2-7; 9 positions agree with TRBD1. Losses at the gene ends were 5 bases for V and 5 bases for J; bases not matched to a gene: 7. Germline CDR1 and CDR2: MNHEY and SVGAGI. The CDR3 consists of 14 residues.